This entry is about one T cell receptor beta chain. The target antigen is unknown. Sequenced by immunoSEQ multiplex PCR; TCRdb stores in-frame clones only, minus some. The sample holds 98,000 or so clones; roughly 93% are singletons and the top ten take around 5%. Germline CDR1 reads SQVTM; CDR2 reads ANQGSEA. This CDR3 region has 18 residues. With 5 bases removed from V and 2 bases from J, the gap between germline ends came to 26 bases. This specimen comes from a study of T cell responses to AZD1222 COVID-19 vaccine. Findings and caveats of the study: A reported finding is that nearly half of spike-specific TCRs target unmutated variant regions. CD4 TCRs linked to vaccination spanned spike, dominating at 160-218 and 743-854. Spike-specific TCRs gained breadth and depth after people received two AZD1222 doses.

This receptor was identified in an adult in good health. The specimen was peripheral blood, collected on day 0 of AZD1222 vaccination. The chain joins TRBV29-1 to TRBJ2-3; TRBD1 or TRBD2 may be the D gene (5 bases each). Written as DNA, the CDR3 is TGCAGCGTTACTGGTGTTTTCTCGGGGCCTAGCCCCACAGATACGCAGTATTTT. Its protein product is CSVTGVFSGPSPTDTQYF.